The 10 T cell receptor beta chains below come from one sample, sequenced in a study of chemoradiotherapy in HPV16-positive cancers. Profiling relied on immunoSEQ multiplex PCR, and the TCRdb table lists in-frame clones only, not all of them. The table lists about 15,000 clones, around 79% of them singletons. The sample was acquired from a patient who underwent chemoradiotherapy. Receptors originate from a human donor with HPV-associated anogenital cancer.

The chain links TRBV11-2 to TRBJ1-4; a weak D match, TRBD1 (5 bases). Trimming removed 0 bases at V and 8 bases at J, with 10 bases between. Germline CDR1 and CDR2: SGHAT and FQNNGV. The CDR3 spans 14 residues. The CDR3 spells CASSLDPGTEKLFF. The CDR3 DNA reads as TGTGCCAGCAGCTTAGATCCCGGGACCGAAAAACTGTTTTTT.

CDR3 sequence (DNA): TGCGCCAGCAGCAAGGAGGGGACGTGGGACTACGAGCAGTACTTC. Its translation is CASSKEGTWDYEQYF. This rearrangement joins TRBV4-1 to TRBJ2-7; D might be TRBD2 (6 bases). The CDR3 has 15 amino acids. Germline V gives CDR1 MGHRA, CDR2 YSYEKL. V lost 5 bases and J lost 3, with 17 bases in between.

Concerning this clone: The junction differs from germline at one of its ends, possibly a read error. The V and J genes are TRBV6-5 and TRBJ2-7, with 10 positions matching TRBD1. The CDR3 contains 13 residues. The V gene's germline CDR1 is MNHEY and CDR2 SVGAGI. CDR3: CASRLGPGQGTSF. The DNA of the CDR3 is TGTGCCAGCAGACTAGGGCCGGGACAGGGGACCAGTTTC.

The chain combines TRBV5-1 with TRBJ2-7; TRBD1 matches 7 bases. The CDR3 runs 15 residues. Germline loops: CDR1 SGHRS, CDR2 YFSETQ. V shed 1 base, J shed 5 bases, and the junction held 9 bases outside the gene matches. CDR3 sequence: CASSLKGARLDEQYF. For the CDR3, the DNA is TGCGCCAGCAGCTTGAAGGGGGCCCGCCTCGACGAGCAGTACTTC.

V and J are TRBV14 and TRBJ1-1; possibly TRBD1 for D (6 bases). V was clipped by 4 bases and J by 1 base, with 10 bases between them. Per the germline V gene, CDR1 is SGHDN and CDR2 is FVKESK. CDR3 length: 14 amino acids. The chain's CDR3 is CASSLWGANTEAFF. As DNA, the CDR3 is TGTGCCAGCAGCCTGTGGGGGGCGAACACTGAAGCTTTCTTT.

This clone was detected once. The J gene is TRBJ1-5, the V gene TRBV6-1; a possible D gene is TRBD1 (6 bases). The ends were cut back, 4 bases at V and 4 bases at J, with 11 bases in the middle. Per the germline V gene, CDR1 is MNHNS and CDR2 is SASEGT. This CDR3 has 14 residues. In DNA, the CDR3 is TGTGCCAGCAGTGGACGGACAGAGAATCAGCCCCAGCATTTT. This sequence encodes CASSGRTENQPQHF.

This chain joins TRBV6-1 and TRBJ1-5; 10 nucleotides align to TRBD1. V dropped 6 bases and J dropped 7; count of bases not matched to a gene: 9. The CDR3 sequence is 15 residues long. Germline CDR1 MNHNS, CDR2 SASEGT. CDR3 nucleotide sequence: TGTGCCAGCAGCGACAGGGGGCGAGGATCCCAGCCCCAGCATTTT. This encodes CASSDRGRGSQPQHF.

V usage is TRBV4-2 and J usage is TRBJ1-5, with unresolved D. The CDR3 sequence is 15 residues long. The germline V gene has CDR1 LGHNA and CDR2 YNFKEQ. Trimming took off 4 bases at V and 4 bases at J, with 14 bases between the two ends. CDR3 DNA: TGTGCCAGCAGCCGGACGGACGGAAAAAATCAGCCCCAGCATTTT. This sequence encodes CASSRTDGKNQPQHF.

The rearrangement links TRBV29-1 to TRBJ2-7; 7 nucleotides align to TRBD1. The CDR3 extends over 13 amino acids. The ends lost 0 bases at V and 7 bases at J; junction bases unmatched: 6. Germline-derived CDR1 and CDR2 are SQVTM and ANQGSEA. The CDR3 DNA reads TGCAGCGTTGAAGAAGCGGCAGGGGGTGAGCAGTACTTC. Amino acid sequence: CSVEEAAGGEQYF.

The V gene is TRBV13, the J gene TRBJ1-4; 7 nucleotides match TRBD1. This CDR3 region has 14 residues. The J segment lost 5 bases and the V segment lost 1 base, leaving 1 base of the junction unmatched. Germline V gene data show CDR1 as PRHDT and CDR2 as FYEKMQ (reference sequence). Written as DNA, the CDR3 is TGTGCCAGCAGCTTAGCAGGGGGAAATGAAAAACTGTTTTTT. It translates to CASSLAGGNEKLFF.